This T cell receptor beta chain was recorded in a study of blood T cell repertoires in COVID-19. As for the study in general: The United States, Italy and Spain provided the acute and convalescent COVID-19 samples.

Some clones are missing from TCRdb's copy, which holds only in-frame ones; the method was immunoSEQ multiplex PCR. The table includes about 170,000 clones, about 80% detected once. There are a few counts of this clone. The CDR3 runs 18 residues. V lost 2 bases and J lost 4; bases outside the gene matches: 16. Germline CDR1 and CDR2: SGHVS and FQNEAQ. The clonotype comes from a human donor with acute or convalescent COVID-19. The donor label of this sample is uncertain. The specimen sequenced was peripheral blood. J is TRBJ1-2 and V is TRBV7-8; 7 positions agree with TRBD1. For the CDR3, the DNA is TGTGCCAGCAGCTTAACTGTTAGAGACAGGGACTTTATCTATGGCTACACCTTC. This codes for CASSLTVRDRDFIYGYTF. The entire variable domain, with the rest obtained from reference TRBV7-8 and TRBJ1-2, is as follows: GAGVSQSPRYKVAKRGQDVALRCDPISGHVSLFWYQQALGQGPEFLTYFQNEAQLDKSGLPSDRFFAERPEGSVSTLKIQRTQQEDSAVYLCASSLTVRDRDFIYGYTFGSGTRLTVV.